What follows describes a single T cell receptor beta chain. The antigen this receptor binds is unknown. Per-base qualities were not stored, and no clone one base away is much larger. This specimen comes from a study of Graves' ophthalmopathy and Graves' hyperthyroidism (dated by TCRdb to about 2018). Background for the entire study: Peripheral blood was collected at initial diagnosis, prior to any treatment. To tell Graves' ophthalmopathy apart from Graves' hyperthyroidism, and to predict which patients would progress to ophthalmopathy, the study relied on TCR beta repertoire signatures. In total, 135 blood samples were TCR-sequenced: some 40 ophthalmopathy, under 80 hyperthyroidism and about 17 hyperthyroidism-to-ophthalmopathy patients. To explore V-J signatures that distinguish ophthalmopathy from hyperthyroidism, a discovery set of 100 patients was enrolled, made up of 40 to 45 with ophthalmopathy and some 60 with stable hyperthyroidism. An independent validation cohort comprised 18 hyperthyroidism patients and around 16 patients who later progressed from hyperthyroidism to ophthalmopathy. In over 5 hyperthyroidism patients, the T-cell repertoires found in thyroid tissue were compared with those found in blood. After sampling, hyperthyroidism patients received methimazole starting at 30 mg daily, and ophthalmopathy patients received high-dose intravenous methylprednisolone. The approximately 95 discovery patients were divided at random into training and test sets in a 7:3 ratio. Results and caveats for the whole study, not just this receptor: In validation, the model predicted ophthalmopathy progression with about 70% sensitivity and about 73% specificity; some 13 predicted patients were CT-confirmed with GO in a median of approximately 6.5 months. Sample size was not statistically predetermined, and group allocation was not concealed from the investigators. Most of the expanded thyroid clonotypes with a frequency above 0.001 were also detected in blood, and it was suggested that the thyroid immune response may be reflected by blood repertoires. In cross-validation, the 13-signature model distinguished ophthalmopathy from stable hyperthyroidism with around 90% sensitivity and approximately 81% specificity, while in the test set the corresponding values were 80% and 75%.

Ophthalmopathy patients had moderately to severely active disease, Clinical Activity Score of at least 3, NOSPECS grade of at least 4, and disease duration under 3 months. Patients were excluded if they had other autoimmune diseases, uncontrolled infections, pregnancy or lactation. Diagnosis relied on clinical symptoms, serum thyroxine, TRAb, thyroid ultrasound and orbital computed tomography. Ficoll-Paque density gradient centrifugation was used to isolate PBMCs from approximately 10 ml of fresh peripheral blood. Total RNA was extracted with Trizol reagent and quality-checked on an Agilent 2100 Bioanalyzer. For repertoire sequencing, TCR beta CDR3 regions were amplified from RNA transcripts. The first round was an RT-PCR using HTBI primers with the Qiagen OneStep RT-PCR kit, and this first round was followed by a second-round multiplex PCR, then size selection and purification. Libraries were sequenced paired-end with 100 bp reads on an Illumina HiSeq2000. The authors' analysis ran thus. SOAPnuke was used for read processing, and reads with adapters, uncalled bases, a mean Phred below 15, or no exact constant-primer or identifier match were discarded. COPE v1.2.5 was used to merge the high-quality paired reads. Unique nucleotide sequences were defined as clonotypes and aligned to IMGT TRB V, D and J references using MiTCR v1.1. Analysis was restricted to V-J combinations with a frequency above 0.0001, which covered approximately 99% of repertoires. A TCR clonal expansion and chaos score per V-J combination was defined as the ratio of F50 clonal expansion to chaos observed in the TCRdist matrix. Welch's t-statistics and random forest were used to reduce the features to 10 to 15 V-J combinations, which were then used as input to a naive Bayes classifier. The Morisita-Horn index was used to measure how similar the thyroid and blood repertoires were. TCRdb trimmed the raw reads at Q25, called clones with MiXCR and kept productive beta chains. Each CDR3 protein appears once, grouped with its most common genes and DNA. TCRdb, not the authors, supplied the V and J calls. The sample profile shows 200,000 to 250,000 distinct CDR3 sequences; roughly 21% of them were found once. The ten largest clones represent about 40% of the sample.

The CDR3 runs 16 amino acids, cysteine and phenylalanine included. Only CDR3 DNA is held: 48 bases, read in frame from base 1. Via the germline V gene, CDR1 is MDHEN and CDR2 SYDVKM. Germline trimming: 6 bases from V, 4 bases from J; junction bases outside gene matches: 8. The chain is encoded by TRBV28 joined to TRBJ2-5, with 13 central nucleotides matching TRBD2. The sample comprised peripheral blood. This receptor was taken from a woman in her fifties or sixties with Graves' ophthalmopathy. Donor details come from another sample of the same person, matched by shared clones. The nucleotide sequence reads as follows: TGTGCCAGCAGCCCTACTAGCGGGAGGGCCGGAGAGACCCAGTACTTC. Its coded protein is CASSPTSGRAGETQYF.